The table lists the clone carrying this TCR beta chain with a few counts. This CDR3 has 15 residues. V lost 5 bases, J lost 0 bases, and 4 bases stayed unmatched. Germline V CDR1 and CDR2: MDHEN, SYDVKM. The data are from a study of blood T cell repertoires in COVID-19. Study-wide context: PBMCs, B-cell-depleted T cells, or T cells were the source of the cDNA or gDNA that made up the material.

In the original workflow: Nucleated cell number was recorded as an estimate derived from reference gene primer amplification. The protocol was immunoSEQ multiplex PCR, while the TCRdb copy is restricted to in-frame clones and leaves out a portion. The V and J calls and the clone size are those of that table, but D and trimming were determined from the DNA. Seen here are more than 120,000 clones, roughly 90% observed once, and the top ten hold more than 0.8%. J is TRBJ1-5 and V is TRBV28; 7 bases are a match to TRBD1. Specimen: peripheral blood. The source is a woman aged 45 to 65 with acute or convalescent COVID-19. CDR3: CASSTYRGSNQPQHF. The CDR3 nucleotides read TGTGCCAGCAGTACTTACAGGGGTAGCAATCAGCCCCAGCATTTT.